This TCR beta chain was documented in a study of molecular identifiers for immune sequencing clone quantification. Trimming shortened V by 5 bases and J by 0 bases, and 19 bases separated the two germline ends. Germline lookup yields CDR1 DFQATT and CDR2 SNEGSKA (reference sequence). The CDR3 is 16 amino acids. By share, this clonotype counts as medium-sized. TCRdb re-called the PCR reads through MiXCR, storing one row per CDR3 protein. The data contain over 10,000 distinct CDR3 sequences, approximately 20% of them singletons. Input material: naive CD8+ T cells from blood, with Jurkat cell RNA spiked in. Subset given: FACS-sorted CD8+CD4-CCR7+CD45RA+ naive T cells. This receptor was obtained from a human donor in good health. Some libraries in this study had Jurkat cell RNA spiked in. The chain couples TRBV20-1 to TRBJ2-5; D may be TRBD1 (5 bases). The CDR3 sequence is CSAWGGVAYNQETQYF. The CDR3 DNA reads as TGCAGTGCTTGGGGCGGAGTCGCCTATAACCAAGAGACCCAGTACTTC.